These T cell receptor beta chains were read from a single sample in a study of cytomegalovirus exposure and HLA in healthy donors. TCRdb's copy holds only in-frame clones and misses some; the assay was immunoSEQ multiplex PCR. The repertoire includes under 200,000 clones, approximately 67% of them detected once, and around 4.5% sits in the top ten. The source material was PBMCs. The receptors were gathered from a woman under 30 in good health and CMV-seropositive. The CDR3 runs from the conserved cysteine through the conserved F or W. D genes are given only for firm matches. Clone size is not always given. Where it is, it says once, few, many or a class for expanded clones.

TRBJ2-7	TRBD2	NA	TRBV28	16	TGTGCCAGCAGTGGATTACTAGCGGGAGACCTCTACGAGCAGTACTTC	CASSGLLAGDLYEQYF
TRBJ2-1	TRBD1	few	TRBV7-8	15	TGTGCCAGCAGCTTACCCGGGACAGGGGGCGCGCGGCAGTTCTTC	CASSLPGTGGARQFF
TRBJ2-7	TRBD1	NA	TRBV19	15	TGTGCCAGTAGTCCCGGACAGGGGACCATCGACGAGCAGTACTTC	CASSPGQGTIDEQYF
TRBJ1-1	NA	NA	TRBV29-1	14	TGTAGCGTTGAGAAGAGGGTCCCAGGCACTGAAGCTTTCTTT	CSVEKRVPGTEAFF
TRBJ2-3	NA	NA	TRBV7-8	14	TGTGCCAGCAGCTTGTGGAGAGGGACAGATACGCAGTATTTT	CASSLWRGTDTQYF
TRBJ1-2	NA	NA	TRBV4-3	13	TGCGCCAGCAGCCAACGGGAGGCAGTTGGCTACACCTTC	CASSQREAVGYTF
TRBJ2-3	NA	NA	TRBV5-6	13	TGTGCCAGCAGCCCCCCAATAACTGATACGCAGTATTTT	CASSPPITDTQYF
TRBJ2-5	TRBD2	NA	TRBV30	16	TGTGCCTGGAGTACACCCGGGACTAAAGTGGCGGAGACCCAGTACTTC	CAWSTPGTKVAETQYF
TRBJ1-2	NA	NA	TRBV27	12	TGTGCCAGCAGTTCCACCGGCTATGGCTACACCTTC	CASSSTGYGYTF
TRBJ2-3	TRBD2	NA	TRBV27	15	TGTGCCAGCACCCTAGCGGCCTCTAGCACAGATACGCAGTATTTT	CASTLAASSTDTQYF
TRBJ2-7	TRBD1	few	TRBV4-3	16	TGCGCCAGCAGCCAAGATCTGAGGCAGGGGGCGAGGGAGCAGTACTTC	CASSQDLRQGAREQYF
TRBJ2-5	TRBD2	NA	TRBV10-3	16	TGTGCCATCAGTGGTGGGGTAGCGGGTGGCCAAGAGACCCAGTACTTC	CAISGGVAGGQETQYF
TRBJ2-7	TRBD2	NA	TRBV5-1	18	TGCGCCAGCAGCAACGGACTAGCGGGGGGGTCAATTACCTACGAGCAGTACTTC	CASSNGLAGGSITYEQYF
TRBJ1-5	TRBD1	NA	TRBV2	15	TGTGCCATAACGGGGCCAGGGGGACCTAATCAGCCCCAGCATTTT	CAITGPGGPNQPQHF
TRBJ2-5	TRBD1	NA	TRBV5-6	16	TGTGCCAGCAGCTCGATAGGACAGGGGGCTGGAGAGACCCAGTACTTC	CASSSIGQGAGETQYF
TRBJ2-3	TRBD2	NA	TRBV7-7	16	TGTGCTAGCAGCTTAGGGACTAGCGGGAGCACAGATACGCAGTATTTT	CASSLGTSGSTDTQYF
TRBJ2-5	TRBD2	NA	TRBV7-9	16	TGTGCCAGCAGCTCCCCGGGGGGAGCGGGCCGCCCTTTTACTTACTTC	CASSSPGGAGRPFTYF
TRBJ1-5	TRBD1	NA	TRBV12-5	16	TGTGCTAGTGGTTTGGGGGACAGGTCCTACAATCAGCCCCAGCATTTT	CASGLGDRSYNQPQHF
TRBJ1-2	TRBD1	once	TRBV15	15	TGTGCCACCAGCAAAAACCGGGACAGCTTCTATGGCTACACCTTC	CATSKNRDSFYGYTF
TRBJ2-7	NA	NA	TRBV5-6	14	TGTGCCAGCAGCTTGGAAGGGGCCGAGTACGAGCAGTACTTC	CASSLEGAEYEQYF
TRBJ1-1	NA	NA	TRBV14	14	TGTGCCAGCAGCCAACTAACAGGGCTAACTGAAGCTTTCTTT	CASSQLTGLTEAFF
TRBJ2-2	NA	NA	TRBV25-1	15	TGTGCCAGCAGTGAGTGGCTAGCGCCCACCGGGGAGCTGTTTTTT	CASSEWLAPTGELFF
TRBJ2-7	TRBD2	NA	TRBV11-2	14	TGTGCCAGCAGCCTTCTAGCGGGGTCGGGCGAGCAGTACTTC	CASSLLAGSGEQYF
TRBJ2-7	NA	NA	TRBV29-1	11	TGCAGCGTTTTTACGGGATACGAGCAGTACTTC	CSVFTGYEQYF
TRBJ2-5	TRBD1	NA	TRBV2	14	TGTGCCAGTAGAACAGGGGGCGGTAATTCGGGGCAGTACTTC	CASRTGGGNSGQYF
TRBJ2-7	NA	NA	TRBV5-6	16	TGTGCCAGCAGCTTGTCCGCAGGAACCGTCTCCTACGAGCAGTACTTC	CASSLSAGTVSYEQYF
TRBJ1-6	TRBD1	NA	TRBV2	14	TGTGCCAGCAGTACTAGACAGGGAAACTCACCCCTCCACTTT	CASSTRQGNSPLHF
TRBJ2-5	TRBD2	few	TRBV2	15	TGTGCCAGCAGTGATCTAGCGGGGAATCAAGAGACCCAGTACTTC	CASSDLAGNQETQYF
TRBJ2-5	TRBD2	NA	TRBV18	16	TGTGCCAGCTCCCCCCGGTGGAGCGGGGGACGGGAGACCCAGTACTTC	CASSPRWSGGRETQYF
TRBJ2-3	NA	NA	TRBV2	15	TGTGCCAGCAGTGAAGGCAGGGGACCCCGGGATACGCAGTATTTT	CASSEGRGPRDTQYF
TRBJ1-1	TRBD1	NA	TRBV11-2	15	TGTGCCAGCAGCACGGGGACAGGGCCCTACACTGAAGCTTTCTTT	CASSTGTGPYTEAFF
TRBJ1-1	TRBD1	once	TRBV7-8	14	TGTGCCAGCAGCTTACCGGGACAGGGGCGAGGAGCTTTCTTT	CASSLPGQGRGAFF
TRBJ1-6	TRBD1	NA	TRBV27	13	TGTGCCAGCAGGGACAGGGGGAATTCACCCCTCCACTTT	CASRDRGNSPLHF
TRBJ1-1	TRBD1	NA	TRBV6-1	14	TGTGCGAGCAGGGACAGGTCCATGAACACTGAAGCTTTCTTT	CASRDRSMNTEAFF
TRBJ1-4	NA	NA	TRBV28	12	TGTGCCAGCAGTTTCGGGATGGAAAAACTGTTTTTT	CASSFGMEKLFF
TRBJ1-6	NA	once	TRBV5-1	17	TGCGCCAGCAGATATGGGACAACCAACTGGGGTAATTCACCCCTCCACTTT	CASRYGTTNWGNSPLHF
TRBJ2-5	TRBD2	few	TRBV28	15	TGTGCCAGCATCCGTGTGGGCGGGAGTAGAGAGACCCAGTACTTC	CASIRVGGSRETQYF